Listed below are T cell receptor beta chains from one sample, sequenced in a study of blood T cell repertoires in COVID-19. Some clones are missing from TCRdb's copy, which holds only in-frame ones; the method was immunoSEQ multiplex PCR. The sample contains 300,000 to 350,000 clones, around 88% of which appear only once. The source material was peripheral blood. These receptor sequences come from a young man with active or convalescent COVID-19. Each CDR3 is given with its conserved first and last residue. A D gene is named only where the DNA matches it firmly. Expanded clones are given a class, and other clones once, few, many or no size at all.

len | j_gene | v_gene | d_gene | abundance | CDR3aa | CDR3nt
15 | TRBJ2-7 | TRBV28 | TRBD1 | . | CASSLYRGPSYEQYF | TGTGCCAGCAGTCTCTACAGGGGTCCTTCCTACGAGCAGTACTTC
14 | TRBJ2-1 | TRBV11-3 | . | . | CASRTGTSYNEQFF | TGTGCCAGCAGGACAGGTACGTCCTACAATGAGCAGTTCTTC
14 | TRBJ1-5 | TRBV30 | TRBD1 | . | CAWGTGTGGRAQHF | TGTGCCTGGGGGACCGGGACAGGGGGTCGGGCCCAGCATTTT
16 | TRBJ2-1 | TRBV6-2/TRBV6-3 | TRBD2 | . | CASSGPEERGGYEQFF | TGTGCCAGCAGTGGCCCCGAAGAGCGGGGGGGGTATGAGCAGTTCTTC
15 | TRBJ2-1 | TRBV2 | TRBD2 | . | CASSRTSGSYNEQFF | TGTGCCAGCAGTCGGACTAGCGGTTCCTACAATGAGCAGTTCTTC
14 | TRBJ1-1 | TRBV7-2 | . | . | CASSSTAAGTEAFF | TGTGCCAGCAGCTCCACGGCGGCGGGCACTGAAGCTTTCTTT
14 | TRBJ2-7 | TRBV19 | TRBD1 | once | CASSIGQGVYEQYF | TGTGCCAGTAGTATAGGGCAGGGGGTCTACGAGCAGTACTTC
13 | TRBJ2-1 | TRBV7-3 | . | once | CASSSLPYNEQFF | TGTGCCAGCAGCTCCCTCCCTTACAATGAGCAGTTCTTC
11 | TRBJ1-2 | TRBV12-3/TRBV12-4 | . | . | CASSSFGPNTF | TGTGCCAGCAGTTCTTTCGGTCCTAACACCTTC
16 | TRBJ2-3 | TRBV28 | TRBD2 | . | CASRGTSRSGTDTQYF | TGTGCCAGCCGCGGGACTAGTCGTTCGGGCACAGATACGCAGTATTTT
15 | TRBJ2-1 | TRBV11-2 | . | . | CASSLQGSTYNEQFF | TGTGCCAGCAGCTTACAGGGGTCCACCTACAATGAGCAGTTCTTC
14 | TRBJ2-3 | TRBV19 | . | . | CASSIGTEADTQYF | TGTGCCAGTAGTATAGGGACAGAAGCAGATACGCAGTATTTT
14 | TRBJ1-6 | TRBV5-5 | . | . | CASSNPGLNSPLHF | TGTGCCAGCAGCAACCCGGGACTGAATTCACCCCTCCACTTT
13 | TRBJ2-7 | TRBV7-2 | TRBD1 | . | CASSPQGAGEQYF | TGTGCCAGCAGCCCACAGGGGGCCGGAGAGCAGTACTTC
14 | TRBJ1-2 | TRBV18 | TRBD1 | . | CASSSTGGGGGYTF | TGTGCCAGCTCGTCGACAGGGGGCGGTGGTGGCTACACCTTC
14 | TRBJ2-7 | TRBV27 | . | . | CASSLSAIAYEQYF | TGTGCCAGCAGTTTAAGCGCGATTGCCTACGAGCAGTACTTC
16 | TRBJ2-3 | TRBV7-2 | . | . | CASSLAVPSGTDTQYF | TGTGCCAGCAGCTTAGCGGTCCCCAGTGGCACAGATACGCAGTATTTT
15 | TRBJ1-2 | TRBV7-3 | TRBD1 | few | CASSPTGGKNYGYTF | TGTGCCAGCAGCCCAACAGGGGGCAAAAACTATGGCTACACCTTC